This T cell receptor (beta chain) was observed in a study of T cell repertoires in ileal Crohn's disease. Time point of the sample: inflamed ileum from the surgical specimen. Generated by immunoSEQ multiplex PCR, the TCRdb table keeps only in-frame clones and is missing some. The repertoire holds about 4,200 clones, with roughly three quarters as singletons. The specimen was ileal tissue. This receptor was obtained from an adult with Crohn's disease.

The CDR3 sequence: CASSPQGNNSPLHF. CDR3 in DNA: TGTGCCAGCAGCCCACAGGGGAATAATTCACCCCTCCACTTT. This chain links TRBV7-2 with TRBJ1-6, with 7 bases matching TRBD1. The CDR3 consists of 14 residues. Unmatched junction bases numbered 3, after V lost 5 bases and J lost 5 bases. Germline CDR1 reads SGHTA; CDR2 reads FQGNSA.